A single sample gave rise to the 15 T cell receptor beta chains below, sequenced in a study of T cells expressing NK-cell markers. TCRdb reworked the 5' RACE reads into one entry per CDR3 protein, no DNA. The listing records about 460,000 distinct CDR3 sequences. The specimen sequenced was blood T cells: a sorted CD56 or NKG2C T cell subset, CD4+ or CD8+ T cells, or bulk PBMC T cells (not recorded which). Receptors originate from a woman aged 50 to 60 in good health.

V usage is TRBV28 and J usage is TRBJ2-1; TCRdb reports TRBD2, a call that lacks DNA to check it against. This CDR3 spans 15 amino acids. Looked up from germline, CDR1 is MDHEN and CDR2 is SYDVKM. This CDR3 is CASRLSSGAYNEQFF.

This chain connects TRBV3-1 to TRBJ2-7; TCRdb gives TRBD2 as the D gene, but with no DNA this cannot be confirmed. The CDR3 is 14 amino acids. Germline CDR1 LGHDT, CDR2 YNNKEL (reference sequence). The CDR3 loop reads CASSTRLAGGEQYF.

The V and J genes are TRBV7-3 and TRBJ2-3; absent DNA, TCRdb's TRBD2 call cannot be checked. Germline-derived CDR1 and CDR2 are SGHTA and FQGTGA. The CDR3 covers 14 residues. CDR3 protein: CASSLQGGIDTQYF.

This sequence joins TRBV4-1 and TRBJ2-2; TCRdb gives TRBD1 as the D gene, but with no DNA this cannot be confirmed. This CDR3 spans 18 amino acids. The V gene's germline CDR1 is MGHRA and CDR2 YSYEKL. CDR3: CASSGVGRQRTNTGELFF.

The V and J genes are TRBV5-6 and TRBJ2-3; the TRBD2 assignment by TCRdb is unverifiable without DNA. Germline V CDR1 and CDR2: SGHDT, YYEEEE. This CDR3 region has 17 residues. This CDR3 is CASTNWGLVAVADTQYF.

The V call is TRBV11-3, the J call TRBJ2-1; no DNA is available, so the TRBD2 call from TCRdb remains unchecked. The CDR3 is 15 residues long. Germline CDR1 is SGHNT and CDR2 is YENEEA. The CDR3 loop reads CASSTGTSGSLEQFF.

The CDR3 sequence: CASRHGGQGKETQYF. The chain links TRBV5-5 to TRBJ2-5; the D call of TRBD1 rests on TCRdb alone, since no DNA is present to check it. The germline gives CDR1 SGHKS, CDR2 YYEKEE (reference sequence). There are 15 residues in the CDR3. Complete variable domain (other parts from reference TRBV5-5 and TRBJ2-5): DAGVTQSPTHLIKTRGQQVTLRCSPISGHKSVSWYQQVLGQGPQFIFQYYEKEERGRGNFPDRFSARQFPNYSSELNVNALLLGDSALYLCASRHGGQGKETQYFGPGTRLLVL.

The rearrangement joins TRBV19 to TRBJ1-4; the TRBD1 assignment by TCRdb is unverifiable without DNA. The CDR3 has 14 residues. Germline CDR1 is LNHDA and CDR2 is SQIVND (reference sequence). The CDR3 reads CASSILGPNEKLFF.

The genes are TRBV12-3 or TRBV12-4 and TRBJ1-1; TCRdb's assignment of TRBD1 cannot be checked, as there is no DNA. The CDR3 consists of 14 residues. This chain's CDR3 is CASSRGGVNTEAFF.

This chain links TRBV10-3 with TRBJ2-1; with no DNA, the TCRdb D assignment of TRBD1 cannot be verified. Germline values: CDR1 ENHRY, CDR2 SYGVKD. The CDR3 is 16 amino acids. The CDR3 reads CAITHSGTGGLNEQFF.

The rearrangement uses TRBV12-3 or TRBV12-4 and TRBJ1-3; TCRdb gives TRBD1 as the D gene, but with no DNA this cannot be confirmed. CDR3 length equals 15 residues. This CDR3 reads CASSTYRGQGNTIYF.

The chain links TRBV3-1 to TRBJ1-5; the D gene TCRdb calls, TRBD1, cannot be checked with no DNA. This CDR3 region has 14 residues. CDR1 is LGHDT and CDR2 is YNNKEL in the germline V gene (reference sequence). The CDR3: CASSRGQENQPQHF.

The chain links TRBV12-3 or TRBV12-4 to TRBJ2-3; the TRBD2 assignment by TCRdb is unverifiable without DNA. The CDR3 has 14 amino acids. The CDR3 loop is CASSWEDTTDTQYF.

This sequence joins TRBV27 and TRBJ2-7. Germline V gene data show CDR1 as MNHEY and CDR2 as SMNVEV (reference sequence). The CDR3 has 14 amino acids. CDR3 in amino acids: CASGRWGFSYEQYF.

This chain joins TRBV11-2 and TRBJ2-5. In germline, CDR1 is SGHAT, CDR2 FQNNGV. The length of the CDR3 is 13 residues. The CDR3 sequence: CASSRGTQETQYF.